These 29 T cell receptor beta chains were sequenced from one sample in a study of T-cell memory formation after mild COVID-19 (dated by TCRdb to the early 2020s). The method was 5' RACE. The listed sequencing device is Illumina NovaSeq 6000. TCRdb reprocessing: public reads trimmed at Q25 with fastp, clones called with MiXCR, in-frame beta chains kept. Each record represents a unique CDR3 protein, reported with the most common genes and DNA among its rows. The sample profile shows roughly 370,000 distinct CDR3 sequences; 16% of them were found once. The top ten constitute 20% to 25% of the sample. Sequenced input: PBMCs or a T cell subset sorted from them (not recorded which). The receptors stem from a man younger than 30 who had mild COVID-19 (a few samples of this study predate the infection). The sample titles of this study are shuffled in the database, so cell type and time point are left out; the donor was told from shared clones.

This clonotype was found a few times. The rearrangement uses TRBV19 and TRBJ1-5, with D possibly matching TRBD1 (5 bases). The V gene lost 1 base and the J gene lost 4 bases, with 17 bases spanning the gap. The CDR3 has 17 residues. Germline assignment: CDR1 LNHDA and CDR2 SQIVND (reference sequence). The CDR3 spells CASSIGGVRKRNQPQHF. As DNA, the CDR3 is TGTGCCAGTAGTATAGGGGGGGTCCGCAAGCGGAATCAGCCCCAGCATTTT.

V and J are TRBV5-1 and TRBJ1-2, with D hard to call. Trimming left V 1 base short and J 4 bases short, with 11 bases between. The CDR3 loop spans 14 amino acids. CDR1 SGHRS and CDR2 YFSETQ come from the germline V gene. CDR3 sequence (DNA): TGCGCCAGCAGCTTGATGGACGGAGTCTATGGCTACACCTTC. This translates into CASSLMDGVYGYTF.

This rearrangement joins TRBV7-2 to TRBJ1-1; TRBD1 matches at 8 bases. Losses at the gene ends were 0 bases for V and 7 bases for J; bases not matched to a gene: 7. Germline V gene sequence: CDR1 SGHTA, CDR2 FQGNSA. The CDR3 is 15 residues long. The CDR3 sequence is CASSLATGATGEAFF. The CDR3 DNA follows: TGTGCCAGCAGCTTAGCGACAGGGGCCACGGGTGAAGCTTTCTTT.

The rearrangement uses TRBV3-1 and TRBJ2-3, with TRBD2 matching over 8 bases. CDR3 length equals 16 residues. Germline CDR1 LGHDT, CDR2 YNNKEL (reference sequence). The trim removed 1 base at V and 7 bases at J, leaving 10 bases unmatched. The CDR3 coding sequence is TGTGCCAGCAGCCAAGCGAGCGGGGGCAGGTACTATACGCAGTATTTT. As protein: CASSQASGGRYYTQYF.

The gene calls are TRBV23-1 and TRBJ1-6, with TRBD1 matching 9 bases. TRBV23-1 is reported as an ORF; its role is uncertain. With V trimmed by 0 bases and J by 8 bases, 11 bases remained unmatched. The CDR3 has 18 residues. The CDR3 reads CASSQSYGDRDGDSPLHF. The CDR3 bases are TGCGCCAGCAGTCAATCTTATGGGGACAGGGATGGGGATTCACCCCTCCACTTT.

The sample holds many counts of this clonotype. The chain employs TRBV5-1 and TRBJ2-3, with D uncertain. Trimming left V 1 base short and J 2 bases short, with 11 bases between. This CDR3 is 15 amino acids long. CDR1 and CDR2 (germline): SGHRS, YFSETQ. The CDR3 DNA reads TGCGCCAGCAGCTTGTTGGGAAGACTCACAGATACGCAGTATTTT. Its translation is CASSLLGRLTDTQYF.

In its sample, this clonotype was seen a few times. The chain recombines TRBV6-4 with TRBJ2-7, with D hard to call. The V end was cut by 5 bases, the J end by 2 bases, with 7 bases between. This CDR3 is built from 12 residues. Germline CDR1 is MRHNA and CDR2 is SNTAGT. This CDR3 is CASSRLPYEQYV. The CDR3 coding sequence is TGTGCCAGCAGTCGACTTCCCTACGAGCAGTACGTC.

The V call is TRBV7-2, the J call TRBJ1-2; D call uncertain. Trimming took 2 bases from V and 4 from J, leaving 11 bases between them. CDR3 length: 14 amino acids. The germline V gene encodes CDR1 SGHTA and CDR2 FQGNSA. The chain's CDR3 is CASSLKGQSYGYTF. The CDR3 bases are TGTGCCAGCAGCTTAAAGGGCCAGTCCTATGGCTACACCTTC.

This clonotype was counted many times. The gene calls are TRBV5-1 and TRBJ1-6; D remains unclear. V dropped 1 base and J dropped 6 bases, with 8 bases sitting between them. The germline CDR1 and CDR2 sequences are SGHRS and YFSETQ. There are 14 residues in the CDR3. The CDR3 loop reads CASSLQPSNSPLHF. The CDR3 DNA is TGCGCCAGCAGCTTGCAACCCTCTAATTCACCCCTCCACTTT.

V is TRBV3-1 and J is TRBJ2-1; a weak D match, TRBD1 (6 bases). The V and J ends lost 1 base and 9 bases respectively, with 7 bases between them. CDR1 LGHDT and CDR2 YNNKEL come from the germline V gene (reference sequence). CDR3 size: 12 residues. CDR3: CASSQGGPEQFF. For the CDR3, the DNA is TGTGCCAGCAGCCAAGGGGGGCCTGAGCAGTTCTTC.

This sequence joins TRBV6-2 or TRBV6-3 and TRBJ2-2, with 9 bases identical to TRBD1. This CDR3 has 15 amino acids. Losses at the gene ends were 5 bases for V and 3 bases for J; bases not matched to a gene: 4. Germline CDR1 reads MNHEY; CDR2 reads SVGEGT. CDR3 in DNA: TGTGCCAGCAGTCGACAGGGGGTCGACACCGGGGAGCTGTTTTTT. It is translated as CASSRQGVDTGELFF.

The chain combines TRBV29-1 with TRBJ2-4, with D tentatively TRBD2 (6 bases). V lost 1 base and J lost 7, with 14 bases in between. CDR1 is SQVTM, CDR2 ANQGSEA, per germline. CDR3 size: 14 residues. CDR3 loop: CSVEVRGQLNIQYF. The CDR3, as DNA: TGCAGCGTTGAAGTGCGGGGCCAGTTGAACATTCAGTACTTC.

The chain recombines TRBV18 with TRBJ1-1; tentatively, D is TRBD1 (5 bases). The CDR3 has 11 amino acids. The V and J ends lost 3 bases and 10 bases respectively, with 9 bases between them. CDR1 is KGHSH and CDR2 is LQKENI in the germline V gene. CDR3 sequence reads: CASSPGPGAFF. Here the CDR3 DNA reads TGTGCCAGCTCACCGGGACCCGGAGCTTTCTTT.

The J gene is TRBJ1-5, the V gene TRBV20-1, with unresolved D. V dropped 6 bases and J dropped 6 bases, with 15 bases sitting between them. The CDR3 covers 13 residues. Germline CDR1 reads DFQATT; CDR2 reads SNEGSKA (reference sequence). Here the CDR3 reads CSAPPQPGQPQHF. In DNA form, the CDR3 reads TGCAGTGCCCCTCCACAACCAGGTCAGCCCCAGCATTTT.

This clonotype was counted at least ten times. The chain combines TRBV7-9 with TRBJ2-7, with 7 bases that match TRBD1. The germline CDR1 and CDR2 sequences are SEHNR and FQNEAQ (reference sequence). V was clipped by 4 bases and J by 2 bases; unmatched bases: 5. The CDR3 extends over 14 amino acids. This CDR3 reads CASSSRQGPYEQYF. The CDR3 region has the DNA TGTGCCAGCAGCTCCCGACAGGGCCCCTACGAGCAGTACTTC.

This chain connects TRBV27 to TRBJ2-7; D is unresolved. This CDR3 contains 13 residues. In germline, CDR1 is MNHEY, CDR2 SMNVEV (reference sequence). Trimming shortened V by 2 bases and J by 2 bases, and 7 bases separated the two germline ends. The CDR3 coding sequence is TGTGCCAGCAGTTTACACAGAACCTACGAGCAGTACTTC. This gives the protein CASSLHRTYEQYF.

The J gene is TRBJ2-5, the V gene TRBV2, with 11 bases fitting TRBD1. With V trimmed by 4 bases and J by 5 bases, 3 bases remained unmatched. The germline V gene has CDR1 SNHLY and CDR2 FYNNEI. CDR3 length equals 14 residues. The CDR3 protein is CASSARDRGETQYF. As DNA, the CDR3 is TGTGCCAGCAGTGCCCGGGACAGGGGGGAGACCCAGTACTTC.

The rearrangement uses TRBV6-5 and TRBJ1-2; no firm D call. The germline V gene has CDR1 MNHEY and CDR2 SVGAGI. CDR3 length: 15 amino acids. V was pared by 1 base and J by 0 bases, with 9 bases between. The CDR3 is CASSYWAESNYGYTF. CDR3 nucleotide sequence: TGTGCCAGCAGTTACTGGGCAGAATCTAACTATGGCTACACCTTC.

This clonotype was detected only a few times. This chain uses TRBV11-1 with TRBJ1-1, with a weak D call TRBD1 (6 bases). Germline CDR1 and CDR2: SGHAT and FQDESV (reference sequence). This CDR3 has 16 residues. V dropped 5 bases and J dropped 0 bases, with 16 bases sitting between them. The DNA for the CDR3 is TGTGCCAGCAGCCGGGGGGCGGGAGCCTTGAACACTGAAGCTTTCTTT. Protein sequence: CASSRGAGALNTEAFF.

This rearrangement joins TRBV29-1 to TRBJ1-1, with D unresolved. V lost 6 bases to trimming and J lost 1 base, with 15 bases between them. Germline-derived CDR1 and CDR2 are SQVTM and ANQGSEA. The CDR3 is 14 amino acids. CDR3 DNA: TGCAGCGTCGCGCCCGGTTTTGGGAACACTGAAGCTTTCTTT. It translates to CSVAPGFGNTEAFF.

This clonotype has a handful of counts. This chain links TRBV11-2 with TRBJ2-6; D remains ambiguous. The germline V gene has CDR1 SGHAT and CDR2 FQNNGV. V gave up 2 bases and J gave up 2 bases, with 4 bases separating them. This CDR3 has 14 amino acids. The CDR3 region has the DNA TGTGCCAGCAGCTTAATGGCTGGGGCCAACGTCCTGACTTTC. As protein: CASSLMAGANVLTF. Supplemented by reference TRBV11-2 and TRBJ2-6, the full variable domain reads EAGVAQSPRYKIIEKRQSVAFWCNPISGHATLYWYQQILGQGPKLLIQFQNNGVVDDSQLPKDRFSAERLKGVDSTLKIQPAKLEDSAVYLCASSLMAGANVLTFGAGSRLTVL.

The chain joins TRBV4-3 to TRBJ2-3; 10 bases map to TRBD2. Germline lookup yields CDR1 LGHNA and CDR2 YSLEER. This CDR3 spans 16 amino acids. V gave up 0 bases and J gave up 6 bases; unmatched junction bases: 6. In nucleotides, the CDR3 is TGCGCCAGCAGCCAAGAGCCTAGCGGGGGCCCGGATACGCAGTATTTT. Residues: CASSQEPSGGPDTQYF.

This clonotype was counted a few times. J is TRBJ1-6 and V is TRBV6-5; D uncertain. V shed 0 bases and J shed 8 bases, with 5 bases lying between them. CDR1 and CDR2 from the germline V gene are MNHEY and SVGAGI. The CDR3 is 13 residues long. CDR3: CASSYSGDSPLHF. The CDR3 DNA follows: TGTGCCAGCAGTTACTCTGGGGATTCACCCCTCCACTTT.

In this sample, this clonotype turned up many times. The chain links TRBV12-3 or TRBV12-4 to TRBJ2-3; 12 nucleotides line up with TRBD2. The CDR3 extends over 18 amino acids. V lost 5 bases to trimming and J lost 9 bases; unmatched junction nucleotides: 18. CDR3 DNA: TGTGCCAGCAGTCCCCCACTTCGACTAGCGGGGGCCCTAGGGACGCAGTATTTT. It translates to CASSPPLRLAGALGTQYF.

This clonotype was picked up a small number of times. CDR3 nucleotide sequence: TGTGCCAGCCGTCGGGACATACACTACGAGCAGTACGTC. It is translated as CASRRDIHYEQYV. The chain carries TRBV6-2 or TRBV6-3 and TRBJ2-7, with TRBD1 as a possible D gene (6 bases). In germline, CDR1 is MNHEY, CDR2 SVGEGT. Trimming took 8 bases from V and 3 from J, leaving 14 bases between them. The CDR3 spans 13 residues.

This clonotype was observed many times. This chain connects TRBV6-2 or TRBV6-3 to TRBJ2-2; the D gene is possibly TRBD1 (5 bases). V was pared by 0 bases and J by 6 bases, with 8 bases between. The CDR3 has 14 amino acids. Per the germline V gene, CDR1 is MNHEY and CDR2 is SVGEGT. This CDR3 reads CASSYSQGSGELFF. In DNA, the CDR3 is TGTGCCAGCAGTTACTCCCAGGGATCCGGGGAGCTGTTTTTT.

The J gene is TRBJ2-1, the V gene TRBV4-2, with 11 bases aligning to TRBD1. The V segment lost 3 bases and the J segment 4 bases; nucleotides outside the gene matches: 5. The CDR3 extends over 16 amino acids. Germline assignment: CDR1 LGHNA and CDR2 YNFKEQ. CDR3 residues: CASSQVGQGVYNEQFF. Here the CDR3 DNA reads TGTGCCAGCAGCCAGGTGGGACAGGGGGTTTACAATGAGCAGTTCTTC.

CDR3 in DNA: TGTGCCAGCAGCTTGGACAGGCTGCACTATGGCTACACCTTC. This codes for CASSLDRLHYGYTF. The rearrangement joins TRBV5-4 to TRBJ1-2, with TRBD1 as a possible D gene (5 bases). Trimming pared 0 bases from V and 3 bases from J, leaving 9 bases between. The V gene's germline CDR1 is SGHNT and CDR2 YYREEE (reference sequence). CDR3 length: 14 amino acids.

The chain carries TRBV7-3 and TRBJ2-1; possibly TRBD2 for D (6 bases). The V end was cut by 0 bases, the J end by 4 bases, with 22 bases between. Germline loops: CDR1 SGHTA, CDR2 FQGTGA. The CDR3 spans 19 residues. For the CDR3, the DNA is TGTGCCAGCAGCTTAACCACTACCCCAGGGACTGGGGAGTACAATGAGCAGTTCTTC. Its translation: CASSLTTTPGTGEYNEQFF.